These 16 T cell receptor beta chains came from one sample sequenced in a study of CD8+ T cells in alopecia areata. Investigators isolated RNA and reverse transcribed it into cDNA to act as the sequencing template. Produced via immunoSEQ multiplex PCR; TCRdb's table is partial and in-frame only. The repertoire holds roughly 100,000 clones, with around 59% as singletons. The specimen was CD4+ T cells sorted from blood. These receptors were collected from a human donor in good health.

The V call is TRBV28, the J call TRBJ2-7; a weak D match, TRBD1 (6 bases). Trimming removed 6 bases from V and 0 bases from J, with 12 bases in between. The germline CDR1 and CDR2 sequences are MDHEN and SYDVKM. This CDR3 region has 14 residues. The CDR3 coding sequence is TGTGCCAGCAGGAAGGGACAAGCCTCCTACGAGCAGTACTTC. It encodes CASRKGQASYEQYF.

The chain joins TRBV30 to TRBJ1-4, with 7 bases fitting TRBD1. The ends lost 2 bases at V and 8 bases at J; junction bases unmatched: 8. CDR3 length: 14 residues. CDR1 and CDR2 from the germline V gene are GTSNPN and SVGIG (reference sequence). The CDR3, as DNA: TGTGCCTGGAGTCTAGGGGGCGGGGAAGAAAAACTGTTTTTT. Translating gives CAWSLGGGEEKLFF. Full variable domain (outside the CDR3, taken from reference TRBV30 and TRBJ1-4): SQTIHQWPATLVQPVGSPLSLECTVEGTSNPNLYWYRQAAGRGLQLLFYSVGIGQISSEVPQNLSASRPQDRQFILSSKKLLLSDSGFYLCAWSLGGGEEKLFFGSGTQLSVL.

The genes are TRBV28 and TRBJ1-6; no clear D gene. The CDR3 covers 14 residues. V was cut by 6 bases and J by 7 bases, with 13 bases left in between. Germline loops: CDR1 MDHEN, CDR2 SYDVKM. The CDR3 sequence is CASRESGRNSPLHF. CDR3 bases: TGTGCCAGCAGGGAGTCCGGGCGGAATTCACCCCTCCACTTT.

This sequence joins TRBV7-2 and TRBJ2-5; D not resolved. Germline values: CDR1 SGHTA, CDR2 FQGNSA. The CDR3 is 13 amino acids. Between the trimmed V and J ends, which lost 4 bases and 3 bases, there was a span of 9 bases. In DNA, the CDR3 is TGTGCCAGCAGCTCGCCGGTGAAAGAGACCCAGTACTTC. It is translated as CASSSPVKETQYF.

The V gene is TRBV15, the J gene TRBJ2-7; TRBD1 aligns across 8 bases. With 3 bases clipped from V and 0 bases from J, the junction kept 13 bases outside the gene matches. Germline assignment: CDR1 LNHNV and CDR2 YYDKDF (reference sequence). CDR3 size: 18 residues. CDR3 sequence reads: CATSRGGRGRVTSYEQYF. The CDR3 coding sequence is TGTGCCACCAGCAGGGGGGGCAGGGGGCGAGTGACCTCCTACGAGCAGTACTTC.

The chain combines TRBV30 with TRBJ2-3, with D perhaps TRBD1 (6 bases). This CDR3 comprises 16 residues. Per germline, CDR1 GTSNPN and CDR2 SVGIG (reference sequence). V was clipped by 2 bases and J by 3 bases, with 18 bases between them. CDR3 in amino acids: CAWSSVGGSRTDTQYF. CDR3 DNA: TGTGCCTGGAGTAGTGTAGGGGGATCCAGGACAGATACGCAGTATTTT. The whole variable domain, remainder taken from reference TRBV30 and TRBJ2-3, is SQTIHQWPATLVQPVGSPLSLECTVEGTSNPNLYWYRQAAGRGLQLLFYSVGIGQISSEVPQNLSASRPQDRQFILSSKKLLLSDSGFYLCAWSSVGGSRTDTQYFGPGTRLTVL.

The chain has TRBV6-5 and TRBJ2-2, with 9 bases lining up with TRBD1. Trimming removed 3 bases from V and 6 bases from J; junction bases left unmatched: 5. The CDR3 has 15 residues. Germline V gene sequence: CDR1 MNHEY, CDR2 SVGAGI. The CDR3 coding sequence is TGTGCCAGCAGTTATCAACAGGGGGCATCCGGGGAGCTGTTTTTT. This codes for CASSYQQGASGELFF.

CDR3 bases: TGCGCCAGCAGCCCGACAGGGTTGACTGAAGCTTTCTTT. The encoded protein is CASSPTGLTEAFF. The chain has TRBV5-1 and TRBJ1-1; 7 bases match TRBD1. CDR1 SGHRS and CDR2 YFSETQ come from the germline V gene. This CDR3 is built from 13 residues. Germline trimming cut 4 bases from V and 5 bases from J; bases unmatched to any gene: 5.

The chain couples TRBV10-3 to TRBJ1-1; the D gene is possibly TRBD1 (6 bases). This CDR3 spans 14 amino acids. The germline CDR1 and CDR2 sequences are ENHRY and SYGVKD. Trimming stripped 10 bases from V and 2 bases from J, with 17 bases between. The CDR3, as DNA: TGTGCCACCCAGGGGATGCGGGACAACACTGAAGCTTTCTTT. Translated, it gives CATQGMRDNTEAFF.

Here the CDR3 reads CAWSRPDKLDGYTF. CDR3 nucleotide sequence: TGTGCCTGGAGTCGACCAGACAAATTAGATGGCTACACCTTC. This chain links TRBV30 with TRBJ1-2; no clear D. This CDR3 comprises 14 residues. Germline CDR1 is GTSNPN and CDR2 is SVGIG (reference sequence). Trimming cost V 2 bases and J 6 bases, with 16 bases left between them.

The chain has TRBV5-8 and TRBJ2-7, with D unresolved. V lost 4 bases and J lost 3, with 5 bases in between. The CDR3 has 11 residues. Germline-derived CDR1 and CDR2 are SGHTS and YDEGEE. CDR3 loop: CASSLYYEQYF. As DNA, the CDR3 is TGTGCCAGCAGCCTTTACTACGAGCAGTACTTC.

V is TRBV6-1 and J is TRBJ1-5, with a weak D call TRBD1 (6 bases). The CDR3 totals 15 residues. The V and J ends lost 2 bases and 2 bases respectively, with 10 bases between them. CDR1 is MNHNS, CDR2 SASEGT, per germline. In DNA form, the CDR3 reads TGTGCCAGCAGTGAACCCAGGGGAGGCAATCAGCCCCAGCATTTT. This sequence encodes CASSEPRGGNQPQHF.

This sequence joins TRBV4-3 and TRBJ1-6; TRBD1 agrees at 10 bases. CDR1 and CDR2 from the germline V gene are LGHNA and YSLEER. The CDR3 is 16 residues long. Trimming at V came to 1 base and at J to 10 bases, leaving 7 bases not matched to a gene. CDR3 residues: CASSQADRGYGSPLHF. The CDR3 bases are TGCGCCAGCAGCCAAGCGGACAGGGGGTACGGGTCACCCCTCCACTTT.

In its sample, this clone was seen once. The chain recombines TRBV14 with TRBJ2-5, with TRBD1 matching 8 bases. The CDR3 is 13 amino acids. Germline V gene lookup returns CDR1 SGHDN and CDR2 FVKESK. The trim removed 3 bases at V and 3 bases at J, leaving 0 bases unmatched. The CDR3 nucleotides are TGTGCCAGCAGCCAGACAGGGGAAGAGACCCAGTACTTC. Amino acid sequence: CASSQTGEETQYF.

This clone turned up a few times. The junction departs from the called germline gene at one end, perhaps through a read error. J is TRBJ1-2 and V is TRBV15; TRBD1 is a possible D gene (5 bases). This CDR3 comprises 13 residues. Germline V lookup: CDR1 LNHNV, CDR2 YYDKDF (reference sequence). CDR3 sequence reads: CATSRDYPLTGPF. CDR3 nucleotide sequence: TGTGCCACCAGCAGAGATTACCCCCTTACAGGTCCATTC.

V is TRBV6-5 and J is TRBJ1-5, with 9 bases that match TRBD1. The CDR3 length is 13 residues. The ends lost 6 bases at V and 4 bases at J; junction bases unmatched: 1. Germline V lookup: CDR1 MNHEY, CDR2 SVGAGI. The CDR3 coding sequence is TGTGCCAGCAGGGGGACAGGGAATCAGCCCCAGCATTTT. It is translated as CASRGTGNQPQHF.